The entry below gives a single TCR beta chain sequence along with its context. Its matching antigen is unknown. Amplification targeted TCR beta CDR3 regions from RNA transcripts. A set of HTBI primers served as the primers for a first-round RT-PCR of the TCR CDR3. TCRdb redid the calling of the multiplex PCR reads with MiXCR, one entry per CDR3 protein. Of about 700,000 distinct CDR3 sequences detected, 40% to 55% appear once; the ten largest clones hold more than 7%. This sample stems from a study of T cells in Graves' hyperthyroidism and ophthalmopathy. Points from the study as a whole: Most thyroid clonotypes with frequency above 0.001 were detected in blood.

Exclusions: uncontrolled infection, other autoimmune disease, pregnancy, lactation. Clinical symptoms, serum thyroxine and TRAb, thyroid ultrasound and orbital computed tomography together formed the diagnostic basis. Germline CDR1 is LNHDA and CDR2 is SQIVND (reference sequence). V dropped 4 bases and J dropped 11 bases, with 14 bases sitting between them. The CDR3 runs 12 residues. This chain connects TRBV19 to TRBJ1-1; the D gene is possibly TRBD1 (5 bases). The sequencing input was peripheral blood or thyroid tissue (not recorded which). The sequence came from an adult man with Graves' disease, either hyperthyroidism or ophthalmopathy (not recorded which). The CDR3 nucleotides are TGTGCCAGTAGTACGACCAGGGTTTGGGCTTTCTTT. Amino acid sequence: CASSTTRVWAFF. The variable domain in full, with the rest retrieved from reference TRBV19 and TRBJ1-1, is DGGITQSPKYLFRKEGQNVTLSCEQNLNHDAMYWYRQDPGQGLRLIYYSQIVNDFQKGDIAEGYSVSREKKESFPLTVTSAQKNPTAFYLCASSTTRVWAFFGQGTRLTVV.